This T cell receptor beta chain is drawn from a study of spatial heterogeneity in lung cancer. This clonotype was picked up many times. This sample's time point: sample taken at primary tumor resection. One entry per CDR3 protein, called by TCRdb with MiXCR from the 5' RACE reads. Altogether about 39,000 distinct CDR3 sequences are present, just over 3% being singletons, with the ten largest covering around 36%. The sequence was obtained from a male donor with early-stage non-small cell lung cancer. The specimen was normal lung tissue next to the tumor, collected at surgery.

The CDR3 region has the DNA TGTGCCAGCAGCTTAAGTGGTTTATCAGGTGGCTACACCTTC. Translating it yields CASSLSGLSGGYTF. The rearrangement joins TRBV5-5 to TRBJ1-2; D uncertain. V was clipped by 2 bases and J by 7 bases, with 15 bases between them. The V gene's germline CDR1 is SGHKS and CDR2 YYEKEE (reference sequence). The CDR3 consists of 14 residues.